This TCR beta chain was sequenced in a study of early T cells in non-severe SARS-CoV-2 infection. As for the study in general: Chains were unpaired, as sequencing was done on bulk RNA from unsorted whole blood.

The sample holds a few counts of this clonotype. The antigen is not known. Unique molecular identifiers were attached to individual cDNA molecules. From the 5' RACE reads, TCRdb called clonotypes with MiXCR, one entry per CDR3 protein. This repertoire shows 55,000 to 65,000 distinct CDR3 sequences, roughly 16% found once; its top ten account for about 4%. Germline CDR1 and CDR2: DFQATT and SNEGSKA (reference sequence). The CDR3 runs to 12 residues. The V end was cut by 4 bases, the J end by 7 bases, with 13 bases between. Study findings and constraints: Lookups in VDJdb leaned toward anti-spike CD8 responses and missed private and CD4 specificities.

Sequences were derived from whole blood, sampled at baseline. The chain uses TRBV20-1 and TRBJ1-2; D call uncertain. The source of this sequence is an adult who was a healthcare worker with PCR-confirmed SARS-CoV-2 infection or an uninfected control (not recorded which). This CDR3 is CSATTDGIGYTF. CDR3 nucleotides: TGCAGTGCTACTACGGACGGCATTGGCTACACCTTC.